This T cell receptor beta chain was identified in a study of cytomegalovirus exposure and HLA in healthy donors. Concerning this clone itself: Its specificity is not known.

PCR used 60 Vbeta primers and 13 Jbeta primers. Data came from immunoSEQ multiplex PCR; TCRdb stores just in-frame clones and leaves some out. The sample holds approximately 100,000 clones, approximately 80% seen once. Germline V gene data show CDR1 as MRHNA and CDR2 as SNTAGT. This CDR3 region has 14 residues. J lost 2 bases, V lost 4 bases, and 2 bases had no gene match. General observations from the study: The study recorded 150 to 200 TCR beta chains that were cytomegalovirus-associated.

The V call is TRBV6-4, the J call TRBJ2-3; 8 bases line up with TRBD2. The sample taken for sequencing was PBMCs. The clonotype originates from a woman in her late teens or twenties in good health and CMV-seronegative. CDR3 amino acids: CASSAGGHTDTQYF. CDR3 in DNA: TGTGCCAGCAGTGCGGGGGGGCACACAGATACGCAGTATTTT.